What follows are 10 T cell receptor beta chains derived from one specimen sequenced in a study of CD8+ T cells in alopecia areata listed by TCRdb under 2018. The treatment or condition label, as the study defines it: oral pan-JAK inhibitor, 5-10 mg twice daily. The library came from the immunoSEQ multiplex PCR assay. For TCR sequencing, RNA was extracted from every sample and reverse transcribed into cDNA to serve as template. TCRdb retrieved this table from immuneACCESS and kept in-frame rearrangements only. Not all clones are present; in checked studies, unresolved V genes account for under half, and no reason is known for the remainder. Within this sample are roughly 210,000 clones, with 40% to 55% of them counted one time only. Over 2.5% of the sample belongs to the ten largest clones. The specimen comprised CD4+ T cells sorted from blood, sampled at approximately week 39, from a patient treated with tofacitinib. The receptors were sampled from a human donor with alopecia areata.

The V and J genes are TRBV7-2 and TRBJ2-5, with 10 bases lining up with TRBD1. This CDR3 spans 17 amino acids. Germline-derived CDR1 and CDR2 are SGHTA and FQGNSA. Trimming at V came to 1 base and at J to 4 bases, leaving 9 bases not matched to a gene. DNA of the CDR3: TGTGCCAGCAGCTTAGACGCACCGGGGACAGGGGTAGAGACCCAGTACTTC. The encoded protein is CASSLDAPGTGVETQYF.

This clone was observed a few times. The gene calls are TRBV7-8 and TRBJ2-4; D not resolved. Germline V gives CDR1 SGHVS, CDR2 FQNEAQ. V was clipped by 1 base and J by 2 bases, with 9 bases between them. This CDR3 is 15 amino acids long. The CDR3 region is CASSLGRMPKNIQYF. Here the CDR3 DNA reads TGTGCCAGCAGCTTAGGTCGGATGCCCAAAAACATTCAGTACTTC.

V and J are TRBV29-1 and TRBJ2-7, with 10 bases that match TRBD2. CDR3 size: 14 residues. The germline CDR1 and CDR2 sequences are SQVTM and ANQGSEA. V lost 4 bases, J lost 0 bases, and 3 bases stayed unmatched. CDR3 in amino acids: CSVVASGSSYEQYF. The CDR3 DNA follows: TGCAGCGTTGTCGCTAGCGGGAGCTCCTACGAGCAGTACTTC.

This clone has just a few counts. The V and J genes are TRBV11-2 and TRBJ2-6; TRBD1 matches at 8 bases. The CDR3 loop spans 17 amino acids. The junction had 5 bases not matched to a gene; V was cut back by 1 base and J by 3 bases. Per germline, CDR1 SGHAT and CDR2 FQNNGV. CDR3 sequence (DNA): TGTGCCAGCAGCTTAGGTGCAGGGGGCATTGGGGCCAACGTCCTGACTTTC. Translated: CASSLGAGGIGANVLTF.

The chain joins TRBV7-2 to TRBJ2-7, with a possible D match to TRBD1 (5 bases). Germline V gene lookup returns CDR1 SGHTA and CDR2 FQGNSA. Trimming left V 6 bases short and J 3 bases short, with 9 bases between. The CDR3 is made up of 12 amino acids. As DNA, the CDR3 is TGTGCCAGCAGAGGCGACAGCTACGAGCAGTACTTC. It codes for CASRGDSYEQYF.

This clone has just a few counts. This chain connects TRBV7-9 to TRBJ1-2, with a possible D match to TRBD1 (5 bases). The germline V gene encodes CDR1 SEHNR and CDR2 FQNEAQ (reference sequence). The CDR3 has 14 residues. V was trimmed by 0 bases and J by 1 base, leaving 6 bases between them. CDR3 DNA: TGTGCCAGCAGCTTAGCGGGGGGTAACTATGGCTACACCTTC. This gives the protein CASSLAGGNYGYTF.

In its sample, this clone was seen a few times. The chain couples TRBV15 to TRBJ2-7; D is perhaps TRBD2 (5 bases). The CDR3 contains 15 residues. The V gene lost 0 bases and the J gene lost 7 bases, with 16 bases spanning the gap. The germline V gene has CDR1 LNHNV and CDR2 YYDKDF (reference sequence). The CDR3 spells CATSRDRDAAREQYF. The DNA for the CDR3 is TGTGCCACCAGCAGAGACCGGGATGCGGCAAGAGAGCAGTACTTC. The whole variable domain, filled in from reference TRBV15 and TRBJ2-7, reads DAMVIQNPRYQVTQFGKPVTLSCSQTLNHNVMYWYQQKSSQAPKLLFHYYDKDFNNEADTPDNFQSRRPNTSFCFLDIRSPGLGDTAMYLCATSRDRDAAREQYFGPGTRLTVT.

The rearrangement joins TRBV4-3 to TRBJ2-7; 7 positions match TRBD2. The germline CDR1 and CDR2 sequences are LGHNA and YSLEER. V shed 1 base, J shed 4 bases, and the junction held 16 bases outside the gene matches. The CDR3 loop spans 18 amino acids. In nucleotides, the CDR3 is TGCGCCAGCAGCCAAGGACCACAACTAGCGATCAACCCTTACGAGCAGTACTTC. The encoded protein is CASSQGPQLAINPYEQYF.

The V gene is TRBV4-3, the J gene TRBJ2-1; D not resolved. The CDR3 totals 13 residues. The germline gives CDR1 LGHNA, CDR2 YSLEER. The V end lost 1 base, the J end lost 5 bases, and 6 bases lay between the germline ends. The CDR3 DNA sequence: TGCGCCAGCAGCCAAGCTGTGAACAATGAGCAGTTCTTC. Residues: CASSQAVNNEQFF.

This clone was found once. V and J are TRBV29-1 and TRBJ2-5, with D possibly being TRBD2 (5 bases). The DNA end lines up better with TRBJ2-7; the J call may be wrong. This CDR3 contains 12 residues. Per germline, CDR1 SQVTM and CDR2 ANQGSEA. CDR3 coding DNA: TGCAGCGCCCTGCGAGGCCGGGGCGAGCAGTACTTC. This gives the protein CSALRGRGEQYF.